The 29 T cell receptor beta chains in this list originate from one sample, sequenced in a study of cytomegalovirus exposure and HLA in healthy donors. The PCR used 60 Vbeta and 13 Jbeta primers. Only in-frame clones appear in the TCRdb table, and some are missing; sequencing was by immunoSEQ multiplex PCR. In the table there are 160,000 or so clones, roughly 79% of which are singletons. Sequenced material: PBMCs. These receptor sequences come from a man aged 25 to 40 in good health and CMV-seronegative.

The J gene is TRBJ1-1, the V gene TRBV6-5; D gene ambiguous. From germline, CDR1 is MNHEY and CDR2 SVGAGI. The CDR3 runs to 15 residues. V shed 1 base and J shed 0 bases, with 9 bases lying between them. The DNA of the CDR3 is TGTGCCAGCAGTTACTTGAATAGTATGAACACTGAAGCTTTCTTT. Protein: CASSYLNSMNTEAFF.

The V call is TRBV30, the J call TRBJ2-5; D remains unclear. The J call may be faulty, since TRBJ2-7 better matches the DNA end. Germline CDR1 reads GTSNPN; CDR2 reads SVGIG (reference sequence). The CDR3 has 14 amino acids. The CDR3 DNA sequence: TGTGCCTGGAGTGCCCCCTTGACTGATTACGAGCAGTACTTC. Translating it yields CAWSAPLTDYEQYF.

CDR3 in DNA: TGCAGCGTTGAAGGGCAGGGATGGAAAGGGTACGAGCAGTACTTC. Residues: CSVEGQGWKGYEQYF. This rearrangement joins TRBV29-1 to TRBJ2-7, with a weak D call TRBD1 (5 bases). Deletions cut 1 base from V and 4 bases from J, with 17 bases between. This CDR3 spans 15 amino acids. CDR1 and CDR2 from the germline V gene are SQVTM and ANQGSEA.

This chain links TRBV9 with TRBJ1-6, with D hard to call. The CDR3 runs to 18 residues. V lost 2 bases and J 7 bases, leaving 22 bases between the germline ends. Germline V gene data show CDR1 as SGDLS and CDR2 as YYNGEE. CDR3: CASSVGPSPKYQNSPLHF. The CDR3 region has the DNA TGTGCCAGCAGCGTGGGCCCATCGCCTAAGTATCAAAATTCACCCCTCCACTTT.

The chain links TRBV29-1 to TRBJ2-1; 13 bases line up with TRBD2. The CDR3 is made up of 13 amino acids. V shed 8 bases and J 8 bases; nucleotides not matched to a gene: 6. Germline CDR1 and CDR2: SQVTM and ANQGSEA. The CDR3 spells CSSRTSGRYEQFF. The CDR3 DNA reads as TGCAGCAGCCGGACTAGCGGGAGATATGAGCAGTTCTTC.

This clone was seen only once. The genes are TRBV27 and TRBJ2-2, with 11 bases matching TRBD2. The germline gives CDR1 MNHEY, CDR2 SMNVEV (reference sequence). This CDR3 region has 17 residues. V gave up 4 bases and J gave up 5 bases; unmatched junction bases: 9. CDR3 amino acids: CASSSPLAGGRTGELFF. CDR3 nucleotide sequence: TGTGCCAGCAGTTCCCCCCTAGCGGGGGGTCGTACCGGGGAGCTGTTTTTT.

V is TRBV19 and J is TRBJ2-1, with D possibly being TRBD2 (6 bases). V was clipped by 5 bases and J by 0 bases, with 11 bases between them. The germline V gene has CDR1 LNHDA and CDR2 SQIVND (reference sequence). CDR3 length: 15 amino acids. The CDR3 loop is CASSVGGSSYNEQFF. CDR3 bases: TGTGCCAGTAGTGTCGGGGGTAGCTCCTACAATGAGCAGTTCTTC.

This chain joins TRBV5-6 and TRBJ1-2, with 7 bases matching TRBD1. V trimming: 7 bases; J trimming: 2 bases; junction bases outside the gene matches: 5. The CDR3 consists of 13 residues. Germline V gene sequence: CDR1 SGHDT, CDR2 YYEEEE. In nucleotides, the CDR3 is TGTGCCAGCCGCCCGGGACAGAACTATGGCTACACCTTC. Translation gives CASRPGQNYGYTF.

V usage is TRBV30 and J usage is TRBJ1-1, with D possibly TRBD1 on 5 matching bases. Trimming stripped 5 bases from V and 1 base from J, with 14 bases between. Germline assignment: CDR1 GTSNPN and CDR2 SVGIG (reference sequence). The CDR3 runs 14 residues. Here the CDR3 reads CAWGGDQGNTEAFF. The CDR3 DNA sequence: TGTGCCTGGGGTGGAGATCAGGGGAACACTGAAGCTTTCTTT.

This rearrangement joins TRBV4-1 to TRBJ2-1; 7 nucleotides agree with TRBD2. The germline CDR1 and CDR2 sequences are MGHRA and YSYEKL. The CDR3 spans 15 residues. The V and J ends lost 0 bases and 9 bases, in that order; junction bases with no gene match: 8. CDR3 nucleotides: TGCGCCAGCAGCCAAGAGGAACTAGCGAGCGGTGAGCAGTTCTTC. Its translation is CASSQEELASGEQFF.

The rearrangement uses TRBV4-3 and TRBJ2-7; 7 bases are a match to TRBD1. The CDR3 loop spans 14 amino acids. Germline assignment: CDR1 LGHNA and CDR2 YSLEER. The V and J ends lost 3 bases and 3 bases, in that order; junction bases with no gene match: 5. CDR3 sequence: CASSQERTGYEQYF. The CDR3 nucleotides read TGCGCCAGCAGCCAGGAACGGACAGGCTACGAGCAGTACTTC.

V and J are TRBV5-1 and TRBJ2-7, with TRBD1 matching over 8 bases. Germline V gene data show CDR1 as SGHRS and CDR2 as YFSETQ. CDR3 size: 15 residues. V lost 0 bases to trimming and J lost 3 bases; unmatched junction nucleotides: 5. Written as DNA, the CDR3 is TGCGCCAGCAGCTTGGGACCGGGACAGGACTACGAGCAGTACTTC. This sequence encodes CASSLGPGQDYEQYF.

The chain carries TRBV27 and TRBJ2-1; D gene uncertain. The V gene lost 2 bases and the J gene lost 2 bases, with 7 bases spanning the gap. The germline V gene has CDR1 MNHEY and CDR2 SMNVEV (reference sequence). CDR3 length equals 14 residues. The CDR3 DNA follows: TGTGCCAGCAGTTTAACGGTCACCTACAATGAGCAGTTCTTC. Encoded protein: CASSLTVTYNEQFF.

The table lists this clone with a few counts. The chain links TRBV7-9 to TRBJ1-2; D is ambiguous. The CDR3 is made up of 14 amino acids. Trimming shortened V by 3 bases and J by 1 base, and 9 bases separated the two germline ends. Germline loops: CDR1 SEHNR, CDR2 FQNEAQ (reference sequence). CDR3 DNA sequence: TGTGCCAGCAGCTTTGGCCGACTTAACTATGGCTACACCTTC. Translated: CASSFGRLNYGYTF. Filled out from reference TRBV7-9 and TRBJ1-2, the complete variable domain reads DTGVSQNPRHKITKRGQNVTFRCDPISEHNRLYWYRQTLGQGPEFLTYFQNEAQLEKSRLLSDRFSAERPKGSFSTLEIQRTEQGDSAMYLCASSFGRLNYGYTFGSGTRLTVV.

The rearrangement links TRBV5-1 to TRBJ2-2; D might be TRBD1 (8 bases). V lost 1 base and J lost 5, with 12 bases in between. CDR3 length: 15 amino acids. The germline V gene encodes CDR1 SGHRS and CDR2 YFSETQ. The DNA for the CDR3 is TGCGCCAGCAGCTTGACAGGGGGGGGAACCGGGGAGCTGTTTTTT. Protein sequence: CASSLTGGGTGELFF.

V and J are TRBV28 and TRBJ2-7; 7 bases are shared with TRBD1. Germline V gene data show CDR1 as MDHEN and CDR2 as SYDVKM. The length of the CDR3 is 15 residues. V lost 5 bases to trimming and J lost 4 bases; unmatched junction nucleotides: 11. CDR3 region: CASSRHGTVVYEQYF. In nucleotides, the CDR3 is TGTGCCAGCAGTCGTCATGGGACAGTAGTATACGAGCAGTACTTC.

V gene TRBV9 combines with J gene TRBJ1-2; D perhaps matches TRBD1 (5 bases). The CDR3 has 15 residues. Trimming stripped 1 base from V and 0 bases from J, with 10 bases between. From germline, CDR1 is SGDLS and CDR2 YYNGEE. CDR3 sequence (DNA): TGTGCCAGCAGCGTAAGCGGGGGGGCTAACTATGGCTACACCTTC. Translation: CASSVSGGANYGYTF.

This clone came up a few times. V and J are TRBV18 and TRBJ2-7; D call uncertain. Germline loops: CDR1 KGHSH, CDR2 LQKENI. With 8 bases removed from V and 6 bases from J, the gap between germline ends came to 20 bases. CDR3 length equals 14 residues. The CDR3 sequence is CASGTVSGQFEQYF. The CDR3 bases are TGTGCCAGCGGAACCGTGTCAGGTCAATTCGAGCAGTACTTC.

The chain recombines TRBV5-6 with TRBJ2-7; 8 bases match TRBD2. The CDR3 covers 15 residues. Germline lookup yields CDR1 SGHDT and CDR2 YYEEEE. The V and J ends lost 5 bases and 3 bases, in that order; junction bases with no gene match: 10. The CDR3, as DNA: TGTGCCAGCAGTGCCCGGGGGGGCGGTTTCTACGAGCAGTACTTC. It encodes CASSARGGGFYEQYF.

The CDR3 protein is CASSLATLQGSQPQHF. CDR3 DNA sequence: TGTGCCAGCAGCTTAGCTACCCTACAGGGATCGCAGCCCCAGCATTTT. The V and J genes are TRBV11-3 and TRBJ1-5, with D possibly being TRBD1 (6 bases). The germline V and J ends were trimmed by 1 base and 7 bases, with 17 bases remaining between them. The germline V gene has CDR1 SGHNT and CDR2 YENEEA. This CDR3 region has 16 residues.

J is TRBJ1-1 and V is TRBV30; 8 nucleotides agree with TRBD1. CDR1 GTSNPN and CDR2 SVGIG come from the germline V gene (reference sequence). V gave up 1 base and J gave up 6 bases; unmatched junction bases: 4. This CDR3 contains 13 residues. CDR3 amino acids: CAWSDRGWSEAFF. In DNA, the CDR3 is TGTGCCTGGAGTGACAGGGGGTGGTCTGAAGCTTTCTTT. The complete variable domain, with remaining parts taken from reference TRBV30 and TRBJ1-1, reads SQTIHQWPATLVQPVGSPLSLECTVEGTSNPNLYWYRQAAGRGLQLLFYSVGIGQISSEVPQNLSASRPQDRQFILSSKKLLLSDSGFYLCAWSDRGWSEAFFGQGTRLTVV.

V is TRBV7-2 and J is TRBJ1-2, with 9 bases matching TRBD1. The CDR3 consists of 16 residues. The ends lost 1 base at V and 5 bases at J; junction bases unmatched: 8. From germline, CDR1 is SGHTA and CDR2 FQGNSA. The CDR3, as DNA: TGTGCCAGCAGCTTAGTAGGGACAGGGCTAGATTATGGCTACACCTTC. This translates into CASSLVGTGLDYGYTF.

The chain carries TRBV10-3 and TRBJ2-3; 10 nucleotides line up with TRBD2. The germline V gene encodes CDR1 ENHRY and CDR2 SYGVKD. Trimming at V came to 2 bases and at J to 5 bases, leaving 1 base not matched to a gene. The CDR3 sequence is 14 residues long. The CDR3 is CAISETSGVDTQYF. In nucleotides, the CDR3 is TGTGCCATCAGTGAGACTAGCGGGGTAGATACGCAGTATTTT.

DNA for the CDR3: TGTGCCAGCAGCACGACAGGGGGCATCAATCAGCCCCAGCATTTT. It specifies CASSTTGGINQPQHF. The chain has TRBV28 and TRBJ1-5; 10 positions match TRBD1. CDR1 is MDHEN, CDR2 SYDVKM, per germline. This CDR3 spans 15 amino acids. V shed 6 bases and J 3 bases; nucleotides not matched to a gene: 5.

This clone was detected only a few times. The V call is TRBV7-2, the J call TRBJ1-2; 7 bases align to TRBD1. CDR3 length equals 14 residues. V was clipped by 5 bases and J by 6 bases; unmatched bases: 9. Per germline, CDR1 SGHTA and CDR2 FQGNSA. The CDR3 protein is CASSLTGVYNGYTF. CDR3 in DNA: TGTGCCAGCAGCCTAACAGGGGTCTATAATGGCTACACCTTC.

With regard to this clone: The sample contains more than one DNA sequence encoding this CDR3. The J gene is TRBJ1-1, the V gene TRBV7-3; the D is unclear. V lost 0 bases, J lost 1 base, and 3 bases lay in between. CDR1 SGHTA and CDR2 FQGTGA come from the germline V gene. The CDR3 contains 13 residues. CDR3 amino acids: CASSLTQNTEAFF. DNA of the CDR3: TGTGCCAGCAGCTTAACTCAGAACACTGAAGCTTTCTTT.

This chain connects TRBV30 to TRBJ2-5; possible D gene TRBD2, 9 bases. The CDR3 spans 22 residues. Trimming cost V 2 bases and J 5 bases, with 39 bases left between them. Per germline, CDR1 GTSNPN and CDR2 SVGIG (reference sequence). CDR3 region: CAWSSFSGGLILAGGVKETQYF. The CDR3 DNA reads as TGTGCCTGGAGTTCTTTCAGCGGGGGGCTTATACTTGCAGGGGGCGTAAAGGAGACCCAGTACTTC.

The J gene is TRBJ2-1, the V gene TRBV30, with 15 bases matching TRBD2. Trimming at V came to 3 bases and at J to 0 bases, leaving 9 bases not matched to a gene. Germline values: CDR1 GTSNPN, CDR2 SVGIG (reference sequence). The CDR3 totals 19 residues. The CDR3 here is CAWSLTRTSGRGSYNEQFF. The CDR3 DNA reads TGTGCCTGGAGCCTTACGCGGACTAGCGGGAGGGGCTCCTACAATGAGCAGTTCTTC.

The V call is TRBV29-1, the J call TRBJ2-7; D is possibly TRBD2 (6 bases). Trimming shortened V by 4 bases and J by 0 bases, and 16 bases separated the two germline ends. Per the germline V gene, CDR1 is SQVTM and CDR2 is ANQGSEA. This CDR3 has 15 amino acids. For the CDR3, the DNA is TGCAGCGTTGTACCGGGAGTAGGGAGCTCCTACGAGCAGTACTTC. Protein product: CSVVPGVGSSYEQYF.